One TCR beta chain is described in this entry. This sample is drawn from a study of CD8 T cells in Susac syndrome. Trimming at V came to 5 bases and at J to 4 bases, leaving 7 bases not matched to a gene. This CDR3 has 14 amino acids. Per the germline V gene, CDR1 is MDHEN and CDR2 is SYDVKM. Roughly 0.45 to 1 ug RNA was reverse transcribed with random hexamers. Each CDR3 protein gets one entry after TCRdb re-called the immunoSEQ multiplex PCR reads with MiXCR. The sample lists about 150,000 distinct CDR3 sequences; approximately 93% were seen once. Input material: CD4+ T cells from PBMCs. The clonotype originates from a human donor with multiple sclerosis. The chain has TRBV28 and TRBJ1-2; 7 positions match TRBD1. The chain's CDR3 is CASSPEGTAYGYTF. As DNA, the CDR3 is TGTGCCAGCAGTCCTGAAGGGACAGCCTATGGCTACACCTTC.